This record looks at one T cell receptor beta chain sequence and its context. The antigen is unknown. This CDR3 has 13 residues. The germline gives CDR1 MNHNS, CDR2 SASEGT. The V end was cut by 8 bases, the J end by 6 bases, with 16 bases between. Time point of the sample: cycle 4 day 1 (C4D1), after 6 weeks of nivolumab. Relapses following autologous stem cell transplantation were seen in all patients, with brentuximab vedotin exposure varying. This sample stems from a study of PD-1 blockade in classical Hodgkin lymphoma. Study findings and constraints: Patients who responded completely had about the same baseline diversity as newly diagnosed patients.

Assay used: immunoSEQ multiplex PCR; TCRdb lists only in-frame clones, some missing. The sample contains about 50,000 clones, approximately 76% of which appear only once. The specimen comprised peripheral blood mononuclear cells (PBMCs), sampled before the fourth cycle of nivolumab. This chain uses TRBV6-1 with TRBJ2-5, with a possible D match to TRBD1 (7 bases). The receptor was derived from a human donor with classical Hodgkin lymphoma. CDR3 protein: CASATGEEKTQYF. The CDR3 DNA sequence: TGTGCCAGCGCAACAGGGGAGGAGAAGACCCAGTACTTC.